These 30 T cell receptor beta chains came from one sample sequenced in a study of response to subunit inactivated influenza vaccine. TCRdb re-derived calls from the RT-PCR reads in MiXCR, one entry per CDR3 protein. The sample holds 500,000 to 550,000 distinct CDR3 sequences, less than 7.5% seen once. Here the sequenced sample was PBMCs from blood, taken less than 30 months after vaccination. These receptor sequences come from a man in his fifties or sixties who received an inactivated influenza vaccine.

V is TRBV12-3 or TRBV12-4 and J is TRBJ2-7, with 10 nucleotides matching TRBD2. V dropped 6 bases and J dropped 2; count of bases not matched to a gene: 13. This CDR3 has 17 residues. This chain's CDR3 is CASSKGTSGTFTYEQYF. Here the CDR3 DNA reads TGTGCCAGCAGCAAGGGAACTAGCGGGACCTTTACCTACGAGCAGTACTTC.

This clonotype was recorded many times. This chain connects TRBV12-3 or TRBV12-4 to TRBJ1-4; D is unclear. This CDR3 has 13 amino acids. Trimming stripped 2 bases from V and 8 bases from J, with 9 bases between. The CDR3, as DNA: TGTGCCAGCAGTTTATTTGGGGAGGAAAAACTGTTTTTT. It encodes CASSLFGEEKLFF.

The rearrangement joins TRBV12-3 or TRBV12-4 to TRBJ1-1; D unresolved. This CDR3 comprises 12 residues. With 7 bases removed from V and 8 bases from J, the gap between germline ends came to 14 bases. CDR3 region: CASKVEGSEAFF. The DNA of the CDR3 is TGTGCCAGCAAAGTCGAGGGATCGGAAGCTTTCTTT.

This CDR3 is CSATTGGAGQPQHF. The CDR3 DNA is TGCAGCGCCACTACAGGGGGCGCTGGTCAGCCCCAGCATTTT. J is TRBJ1-5 and V is TRBV29-1; 9 bases agree with TRBD1. Germline CDR1 SQVTM, CDR2 ANQGSEA. The CDR3 runs to 14 residues. The junction had 10 bases not matched to a gene; V was cut back by 7 bases and J by 6 bases.

This clonotype was recorded at least ten times. The J gene is TRBJ1-4, the V gene TRBV2, with 9 bases lining up with TRBD1. This CDR3 comprises 15 residues. V dropped 6 bases and J dropped 7; count of bases not matched to a gene: 9. Germline V gene lookup returns CDR1 SNHLY and CDR2 FYNNEI. For the CDR3, the DNA is TGTGCCAGCAGGGGAACCGGGACAGGGCGTGAAAAACTGTTTTTT. Translation: CASRGTGTGREKLFF.

The rearrangement joins TRBV6-5 to TRBJ2-2; TRBD1 matches at 8 bases. The CDR3 is 14 amino acids. Germline lookup yields CDR1 MNHEY and CDR2 SVGAGI. V shed 6 bases, J shed 6 bases, and the junction held 6 bases outside the gene matches. CDR3 protein: CASRLQTGAGELFF. The CDR3 nucleotides read TGTGCCAGCAGATTACAGACAGGGGCCGGGGAGCTGTTTTTT.

This chain joins TRBV2 and TRBJ1-2; a possible D gene is TRBD1 (5 bases). This CDR3 region has 14 residues. Germline CDR1 SNHLY, CDR2 FYNNEI. Trimming stripped 3 bases from V and 5 bases from J, with 13 bases between. For the CDR3, the DNA is TGTGCCAGCAGTGATACTTCGGGGACGTATGGCTACACCTTC. Translated: CASSDTSGTYGYTF.

The genes are TRBV12-3 or TRBV12-4 and TRBJ1-5; D unresolved. V was trimmed by 3 bases and J by 7 bases, leaving 16 bases between them. The CDR3 extends over 15 amino acids. As DNA, the CDR3 is TGTGCCAGCAGTTTCGGCAGGCGGCACTTCCAGCCCCAGCATTTT. Translating gives CASSFGRRHFQPQHF.

This clonotype came up a few times. At one end, the junction sequence differs from germline, possibly due to a read error. The chain carries TRBV6-1 and TRBJ2-3; 8 nucleotides agree with TRBD1. The CDR3 contains 13 residues. Germline V lookup: CDR1 MNHNS, CDR2 SASEGT. The CDR3 nucleotides are TGTGCCGGCAGGACAGGGAGCACAGATACGCAGTATTTT. Translated: CAGRTGSTDTQYF.

The chain uses TRBV7-9 and TRBJ2-7; 14 positions match TRBD2. Germline V gives CDR1 SEHNR, CDR2 FQNEAQ (reference sequence). The ends lost 5 bases at V and 3 bases at J; junction bases unmatched: 6. There are 16 residues in the CDR3. Here the CDR3 DNA reads TGTGCCAGCAGCCCAAGACTAGCGGGAGGGATCTACGAGCAGTACTTC. Amino acid sequence: CASSPRLAGGIYEQYF.

The sample holds a few counts of this clonotype. This chain connects TRBV6-2 or TRBV6-3 to TRBJ1-2; 9 bases line up with TRBD1. There are 13 residues in the CDR3. J was trimmed by 7 bases and V by 5 bases; bases with no gene match: 5. From germline, CDR1 is MNHEY and CDR2 SVGEGT. The CDR3 region is CASSKQGAGGYTF. The CDR3 bases are TGTGCCAGCAGTAAACAGGGGGCTGGTGGCTACACCTTC.

This chain connects TRBV28 to TRBJ2-7; 9 nucleotides line up with TRBD2. Germline CDR1 and CDR2: MDHEN and SYDVKM. The CDR3 loop spans 15 amino acids. Losses at the gene ends were 2 bases for V and 4 bases for J; bases not matched to a gene: 6. The CDR3 here is CASSLLGTSRYEQYF. CDR3 in DNA: TGTGCCAGCAGTTTACTGGGGACTAGCCGATACGAGCAGTACTTC.

This clonotype was seen many times. The chain links TRBV7-9 to TRBJ1-2, with 7 nucleotides matching TRBD1. Germline V gene lookup returns CDR1 SEHNR and CDR2 FQNEAQ (reference sequence). Trimming at V came to 1 base and at J to 4 bases, leaving 3 bases not matched to a gene. This CDR3 spans 14 amino acids. This chain's CDR3 is CASSLGTGIYGYTF. The CDR3 DNA sequence: TGTGCCAGCAGCTTAGGGACAGGCATCTATGGCTACACCTTC.

This clonotype was seen repeatedly, ten times or more. The chain uses TRBV29-1 and TRBJ1-1; D is ambiguous. CDR1 SQVTM and CDR2 ANQGSEA come from the germline V gene. CDR3 length: 10 residues. Trimming removed 7 bases at V and 3 bases at J, with 6 bases between. The CDR3 nucleotides are TGCAGCGCTCTGGACACTGAAGCTTTCTTT. Encoded protein: CSALDTEAFF.

The chain has TRBV11-2 and TRBJ1-1; TRBD1 is a possible D gene (6 bases). V was trimmed by 4 bases and J by 8 bases, leaving 14 bases between them. Germline values: CDR1 SGHAT, CDR2 FQNNGV. The CDR3 is 13 residues long. The CDR3 DNA reads TGTGCCAGCAGCTCTAATACAGGGATGGAAGCTTTCTTT. This encodes CASSSNTGMEAFF.

This clonotype was detected many times. V and J are TRBV12-3 or TRBV12-4 and TRBJ1-5; 8 bases match TRBD1. The trim removed 4 bases at V and 2 bases at J, leaving 7 bases unmatched. This CDR3 region has 16 residues. CDR3 DNA sequence: TGTGCCAGCAGTTCCGAGACAGGGGTGGGCAATCAGCCCCAGCATTTT. This translates into CASSSETGVGNQPQHF.

In this sample, this clonotype turned up a few times. This sequence joins TRBV7-9 and TRBJ2-6; D call uncertain. The CDR3 runs to 15 residues. Trimming pared 5 bases from V and 2 bases from J, leaving 10 bases between. Germline assignment: CDR1 SEHNR and CDR2 FQNEAQ (reference sequence). The CDR3 nucleotides read TGTGCCAGCAGCGCACCGGGCGCTGGGGCCAACGTCCTGACTTTC. Translating it yields CASSAPGAGANVLTF.

The J gene is TRBJ2-2, the V gene TRBV19; 9 bases agree with TRBD1. The CDR3 contains 18 residues. After removal of 6 bases from V and 1 base from J, the junction contained 12 bases not matched to a gene. Germline assignment: CDR1 LNHDA and CDR2 SQIVND (reference sequence). CDR3 coding DNA: TGTGCCAGTAGGGTTGGAGGGGGGACAGGGAGGAACACCGGGGAGCTGTTTTTT. It specifies CASRVGGGTGRNTGELFF.

This clonotype was observed a handful of times. The chain is built from TRBV7-9 and TRBJ1-2, with D possibly TRBD1 on 6 matching bases. Germline CDR1 is SEHNR and CDR2 is FQNEAQ (reference sequence). The V gene lost 1 base and the J gene lost 8 bases, with 14 bases spanning the gap. The CDR3 is made up of 14 amino acids. The CDR3 sequence is CASSLGAAGDGYTF. The CDR3 bases are TGTGCCAGCAGCTTAGGAGCGGCAGGGGACGGCTACACCTTC.

The genes are TRBV7-2 and TRBJ2-7, with D maybe TRBD1 (5 bases). From germline, CDR1 is SGHTA and CDR2 FQGNSA. The V end was cut by 5 bases, the J end by 4 bases, with 12 bases between. CDR3 size: 13 residues. CDR3 nucleotides: TGTGCCAGCAGCGAGCGCACAGGTTACGAGCAGTACTTC. It is translated as CASSERTGYEQYF. The full variable domain, with the rest looked up from reference TRBV7-2 and TRBJ2-7, is GAGVSQSPSNKVTEKGKDVELRCDPISGHTALYWYRQSLGQGLEFLIYFQGNSAPDKSGLPSDRFSAERTGGSVSTLTIQRTQQEDSAVYLCASSERTGYEQYFGPGTRLTVT.

This clonotype was observed many times. The chain joins TRBV12-3 or TRBV12-4 to TRBJ1-5; TRBD1 matches 8 bases. The trim removed 5 bases at V and 3 bases at J, leaving 6 bases unmatched. The CDR3 consists of 15 residues. The CDR3 bases are TGTGCCAGCAGTCCCCGGGACAGGTCCAATCAGCCCCAGCATTTT. Its protein is CASSPRDRSNQPQHF.

This clonotype was observed once. The chain couples TRBV20-1 to TRBJ1-2; D possibly corresponds to TRBD1 (5 bases). Germline assignment: CDR1 DFQATT and CDR2 SNEGSKA (reference sequence). The CDR3 sequence is 12 residues long. Trimming pared 6 bases from V and 2 bases from J, leaving 10 bases between. CDR3 residues: CSAWRGNYGYTF. The DNA of the CDR3 is TGCAGTGCATGGCGGGGCAACTATGGCTACACCTTC.

This clonotype occurred many times. This rearrangement joins TRBV9 to TRBJ2-7; tentatively, D is TRBD2 (6 bases). In germline, CDR1 is SGDLS, CDR2 YYNGEE. The CDR3 spans 14 residues. V lost 3 bases, J lost 2 bases, and 12 bases lay in between. The CDR3 reads CASSAASDTYEQYF. DNA of the CDR3: TGTGCCAGCAGCGCGGCTAGCGATACCTACGAGCAGTACTTC.

This clonotype appeared a few times. The rearrangement joins TRBV7-9 to TRBJ2-5, with unresolved D. Germline lookup yields CDR1 SEHNR and CDR2 FQNEAQ (reference sequence). There are 15 residues in the CDR3. Trimming took off 0 bases at V and 3 bases at J, with 11 bases between the two ends. Written as DNA, the CDR3 is TGTGCCAGCAGCTTAGCGCTTGGGCAGGAAGAGACCCAGTACTTC. The encoded protein is CASSLALGQEETQYF.

This clonotype was counted only a few times. CDR3 residues: CASSLGGDGQPQHF. For the CDR3, the DNA is TGCGCCAGCAGCTTGGGGGGGGATGGGCAGCCCCAGCATTTT. The chain has TRBV5-1 and TRBJ1-5, with D perhaps TRBD1 (5 bases). V was shortened by 0 bases and J by 7 bases, with 11 bases between the two germline ends. Germline loops: CDR1 SGHRS, CDR2 YFSETQ. The CDR3 is 14 amino acids.

This clonotype was found many times. This rearrangement joins TRBV3-1 to TRBJ2-7; TRBD1 agrees at 8 bases. The CDR3 is made up of 17 amino acids. The trim removed 0 bases at V and 2 bases at J, leaving 9 bases unmatched. Germline CDR1 LGHDT, CDR2 YNNKEL (reference sequence). This chain's CDR3 is CASSQEFVRDRPYEQYF. In DNA form, the CDR3 reads TGTGCCAGCAGCCAAGAATTTGTACGGGACAGGCCCTACGAGCAGTACTTC.

This chain links TRBV3-1 with TRBJ2-7; no firm D call. The germline V gene encodes CDR1 LGHDT and CDR2 YNNKEL (reference sequence). The V and J ends lost 2 bases and 2 bases respectively, with 7 bases between them. The CDR3 totals 13 residues. The CDR3 region is CASSQRVTYEQYF. The CDR3 coding sequence is TGTGCCAGCAGCCAACGGGTCACCTACGAGCAGTACTTC.

This clonotype occurred many times. The V call is TRBV28, the J call TRBJ2-2, with D possibly being TRBD1 or TRBD2 (5 bases each). Germline CDR1 MDHEN, CDR2 SYDVKM. This CDR3 region has 16 residues. V was trimmed by 3 bases and J by 1 base, leaving 12 bases between them. CDR3 amino acids: CASSFWGRLNTGELFF. The CDR3 DNA is TGTGCCAGCAGTTTTTGGGGGAGACTGAACACCGGGGAGCTGTTTTTT.

This clonotype turned up a few times. This chain uses TRBV6-2 or TRBV6-3 with TRBJ2-1; 7 bases align to TRBD1. CDR3 size: 15 residues. Germline values: CDR1 MNHEY, CDR2 SVGEGT. Trimming took 2 bases from V and 3 from J; bases not matched to a gene: 4. The CDR3: CASSYNRGIYNEQFF. CDR3 nucleotides: TGTGCCAGCAGTTACAACAGGGGCATCTACAATGAGCAGTTCTTC.

This CDR3 is CASSATTVPSGNTIYF. The CDR3 coding sequence is TGTGCCAGCAGCGCCACGACCGTACCCTCTGGAAACACCATATATTTT. The rearrangement joins TRBV9 to TRBJ1-3, with unresolved D. The germline CDR1 and CDR2 sequences are SGDLS and YYNGEE. The CDR3 spans 16 residues. The V end was cut by 3 bases, the J end by 0 bases, with 13 bases between.